Detailed here is one T cell receptor beta chain. Antigen: not known. TCRdb's table, derived via immunoSEQ multiplex PCR, lists solely in-frame clones and lacks some. Among around 50,000 clones listed, about 78% were seen once. The data are from a study of memory CD4+ T cells and cytomegalovirus serostatus. Study-level background: This sample comes from healthy Belgian adults, several CMV seropositive, 24 seronegative. Study results and limitations: The CMV-associated TCR signature appears largely within the CD4+ memory repertoire.

Single viable CD3+CD4+CD8-CD45RO+ cells were sorted as the memory CD4+ T cells. Serostatus was set by detecting CMV pp150, pp28, p38, p52 IgG. The CDR3 totals 16 residues. CDR1 is LNHNV and CDR2 is YYDKDF in the germline V gene (reference sequence). V trimming: 5 bases; J trimming: 2 bases; junction bases outside the gene matches: 6. Sequencing input: memory CD4+ T cells from blood. This clonotype originated in an adult in good health and CMV-seronegative. This chain uses TRBV15 with TRBJ2-1, with 10 nucleotides matching TRBD2. This CDR3 reads CATSQVAGGPYNEQFF. The CDR3 bases are TGTGCCACCAGCCAAGTAGCGGGAGGCCCCTACAATGAGCAGTTCTTC. Full variable domain (outside the CDR3, taken from reference TRBV15 and TRBJ2-1): DAMVIQNPRYQVTQFGKPVTLSCSQTLNHNVMYWYQQKSSQAPKLLFHYYDKDFNNEADTPDNFQSRRPNTSFCFLDIRSPGLGDTAMYLCATSQVAGGPYNEQFFGPGTRLTVL.